The 18 T cell receptor beta chains in this list originate from one sample, sequenced in a study of blood T cell repertoires in COVID-19. Using immunoSEQ multiplex PCR, the repertoire was profiled, and TCRdb retains in-frame clones only, with some absent. The sample shows around 100,000 clones, about 90% of them seen only once. Sequencing was performed on peripheral blood. These receptors all stem from a human donor with acute or convalescent COVID-19. The donor label of this sample is uncertain.

The chain recombines TRBV4-2 with TRBJ1-1; TRBD1 is a possible D gene (5 bases). Trimming took off 4 bases at V and 0 bases at J, with 18 bases between the two ends. The CDR3 spans 17 residues. Germline CDR1 LGHNA, CDR2 YNFKEQ. The CDR3 region has the DNA TGTGCCAGCAGCCCCCGAACAGGTGGGGTTATGAACACTGAAGCTTTCTTT. Encoded protein: CASSPRTGGVMNTEAFF.

The chain carries TRBV12-5 and TRBJ2-1; TRBD2 matches 11 bases. The CDR3 contains 16 residues. After removal of 5 bases from V and 7 bases from J, the junction contained 10 bases not matched to a gene. From germline, CDR1 is LGHNT and CDR2 FRNRAP. The CDR3 here is CASGPPGTSGLNEQFF. The CDR3 nucleotides read TGTGCTAGTGGTCCACCTGGGACTAGCGGACTTAATGAGCAGTTCTTC.

The rearrangement uses TRBV6-2 or TRBV6-3 and TRBJ1-5; D gene ambiguous. This CDR3 has 16 amino acids. Trimming took off 2 bases at V and 4 bases at J, with 15 bases between the two ends. Germline V gene sequence: CDR1 MNHEY, CDR2 SVGEGT. CDR3 in DNA: TGTGCCAGCAGTTACGGAGGTCTCGGTGAAAATCAGCCCCAGCATTTT. Translation: CASSYGGLGENQPQHF.

V gene TRBV29-1 combines with J gene TRBJ1-1, with TRBD1 as a possible D gene (6 bases). CDR1 and CDR2 (germline): SQVTM, ANQGSEA. Trimming stripped 4 bases from V and 4 bases from J, with 13 bases between. The CDR3 extends over 13 amino acids. The CDR3 reads CSVVRGRGTEAFF. In nucleotides, the CDR3 is TGCAGCGTTGTCAGGGGACGGGGCACTGAAGCTTTCTTT.

In its sample, this clone was seen once. The genes are TRBV20-1 and TRBJ1-1, with a weak D call TRBD1 (5 bases). Deletions cut 3 bases from V and 4 bases from J, with 15 bases between. The CDR3 contains 14 residues. The germline V gene encodes CDR1 DFQATT and CDR2 SNEGSKA (reference sequence). The CDR3 is CSASSDGGGTEAFF. The CDR3 DNA reads TGCAGTGCTAGTAGCGATGGGGGGGGCACTGAAGCTTTCTTT.

The chain combines TRBV5-1 with TRBJ2-3; 15 bases are shared with TRBD2. The junction had 4 bases not matched to a gene; V was cut back by 0 bases and J by 2 bases. This CDR3 has 18 amino acids. Germline V gene sequence: CDR1 SGHRS, CDR2 YFSETQ. The chain's CDR3 is CASSLAGTSGGSTDTQYF. The DNA of the CDR3 is TGCGCCAGCAGCTTGGCCGGGACTAGCGGGGGGTCCACAGATACGCAGTATTTT.

This chain connects TRBV6-5 to TRBJ2-7; D possibly corresponds to TRBD1 (5 bases). The CDR3 spans 14 residues. Germline V gene data show CDR1 as MNHEY and CDR2 as SVGAGI. Trimming pared 7 bases from V and 6 bases from J, leaving 19 bases between. CDR3 in amino acids: CASTQGRALREQYF. The CDR3 nucleotides are TGTGCCAGCACCCAAGGCAGGGCGCTACGCGAGCAGTACTTC.

The CDR3 sequence is CASSQAPRGSTDTQYF. CDR3 nucleotide sequence: TGTGCCAGCAGCCAGGCTCCCAGGGGTAGCACAGATACGCAGTATTTT. The chain recombines TRBV3-1 (or the pseudogene TRBV3-2) with TRBJ2-3, with D possibly matching TRBD1 (6 bases). Germline loops: CDR1 LGHDT, CDR2 YNNKEL (reference sequence). V lost 3 bases and J 0 bases, leaving 13 bases between the germline ends. The CDR3 is 16 amino acids.

The chain is built from TRBV7-8 and TRBJ1-5; D may be TRBD1 (5 bases). The CDR3 consists of 15 residues. V lost 4 bases and J lost 0, with 10 bases in between. In germline, CDR1 is SGHVS, CDR2 FQNEAQ. The CDR3 protein is CASSSGLDSNQPQHF. The CDR3 nucleotides read TGTGCCAGCAGCTCGGGACTGGATAGCAATCAGCCCCAGCATTTT.

V and J are TRBV30 and TRBJ2-5; unclear D gene. The CDR3 covers 11 residues. Germline lookup yields CDR1 GTSNPN and CDR2 SVGIG (reference sequence). The germline V and J ends were trimmed by 3 bases and 4 bases, with 6 bases remaining between them. CDR3 sequence: CAWRSTETQYF. CDR3 in DNA: TGTGCCTGGAGGTCTACAGAGACCCAGTACTTC.

The gene calls are TRBV6-2 or TRBV6-3 and TRBJ1-2, with D maybe TRBD1 (5 bases). V dropped 8 bases and J dropped 7 bases, with 11 bases sitting between them. Germline CDR1 and CDR2: MNHEY and SVGEGT. The CDR3 spans 11 residues. The DNA for the CDR3 is TGTGCCAGCGGCCAGGGAGGTGGCTACACCTTC. Amino acids: CASGQGGGYTF.

In this sample, this clone turned up a few times. Other DNA sequences within the sample encode an identical CDR3. V gene TRBV7-9 combines with J gene TRBJ2-3; D perhaps matches TRBD1 (6 bases). This CDR3 contains 14 residues. The ends were cut back, 1 base at V and 1 base at J, with 6 bases in the middle. The germline V gene encodes CDR1 SEHNR and CDR2 FQNEAQ (reference sequence). The CDR3 DNA reads as TGTGCCAGCAGCTTAGAGGGGGGCACAGATACGCAGTATTTT. Protein sequence: CASSLEGGTDTQYF.

The V call is TRBV5-1, the J call TRBJ1-1; no reliable D call. The CDR3 has 14 residues. Between the trimmed V and J ends, which lost 7 bases and 2 bases, there was a span of 15 bases. Germline CDR1 is SGHRS and CDR2 is YFSETQ. CDR3 residues: CASSPTDFNTEAFF. In DNA form, the CDR3 reads TGCGCCAGCTCCCCTACAGATTTTAACACTGAAGCTTTCTTT.

The genes are TRBV5-1 and TRBJ1-3; D is unclear. Germline V gene sequence: CDR1 SGHRS, CDR2 YFSETQ. The CDR3 extends over 14 amino acids. Trimming cost V 7 bases and J 5 bases, with 16 bases left between them. CDR3 residues: CASRAAALRNTIYF. The DNA for the CDR3 is TGCGCCAGCCGCGCAGCGGCACTCCGAAACACCATATATTTT.

The chain carries TRBV10-3 and TRBJ1-2; D uncertain. Trimming stripped 3 bases from V and 0 bases from J, with 11 bases between. The V gene's germline CDR1 is ENHRY and CDR2 SYGVKD. The length of the CDR3 is 15 residues. Here the CDR3 DNA reads TGTGCCATCAGTGAAGGTGATACAGCTAACTATGGCTACACCTTC. It yields the protein CAISEGDTANYGYTF.

This clone is a singleton in its sample. The J gene is TRBJ1-5, the V gene TRBV7-9; 10 bases map to TRBD1. The CDR3 sequence is 17 residues long. The germline V gene encodes CDR1 SEHNR and CDR2 FQNEAQ (reference sequence). Unmatched junction bases numbered 9, after V lost 5 bases and J lost 2 bases. CDR3 coding DNA: TGTGCCAGCAGCCCCTCCGGGACAGGGGCGGGCAATCAGCCCCAGCATTTT. Protein sequence: CASSPSGTGAGNQPQHF. The variable domain in full, completed from reference TRBV7-9 and TRBJ1-5, reads DTGVSQNPRHKITKRGQNVTFRCDPISEHNRLYWYRQTLGQGPEFLTYFQNEAQLEKSRLLSDRFSAERPKGSFSTLEIQRTEQGDSAMYLCASSPSGTGAGNQPQHFGDGTRLSIL.

This clone showed up just once. A much larger clone differs by one base, so this may be a read error. This chain joins TRBV7-8 and TRBJ2-2, with TRBD1 matching 8 bases. The length of the CDR3 is 14 residues. With V trimmed by 1 base and J by 5 bases, 0 bases remained unmatched. Germline V gene data show CDR1 as SGHVS and CDR2 as FQNEAQ. CDR3 residues: CASSLGTGTGELFF. The CDR3 DNA sequence: TGTGCCAGCAGCTTAGGGACAGGGACCGGGGAGCTGTTTTTT.

The chain recombines TRBV7-9 with TRBJ1-4; the D is unclear. This CDR3 region has 16 residues. Germline V gene data show CDR1 as SEHNR and CDR2 as FQNEAQ (reference sequence). With 5 bases removed from V and 7 bases from J, the gap between germline ends came to 20 bases. The CDR3 region has the DNA TGTGCCAGCAGCCCTGGTGTCGGAGGGAGCGGTGAAAAACTGTTTTTT. This encodes CASSPGVGGSGEKLFF.